The rows below give T cell receptor beta chains drawn from one sample of a study of OX40 agonist ivuxolimab in advanced cancers. The method was immunoSEQ multiplex PCR; TCRdb's version includes in-frame clones alone and lacks a portion of them. This sample has about 22,000 clones; 84% occur once, and the top ten carry 50%. The sample consisted of CD4+ or CD8+ T cells sorted from blood, taken in a trial of the OX40 agonist ivuxolimab. These TCRs come from an adult with an advanced solid tumor such as melanoma, head and neck, liver or kidney cancer. The conserved cysteine and the conserved F or W are not part of the CDR3 here. Fields, in order: V gene, J gene, CDR3 protein.

TRBV7-3	TRBJ2-1	ASSPQGSGPYNEQF
TRBV9	TRBJ1-1	ASSLVVNTEAF
TRBV15	TRBJ1-5	ATSRDPTPQSSNQPQH
TRBV28	TRBJ2-7	ASSLRGYPSYEQY
TRBV6-1	TRBJ1-1	ASSYMNTEAF
TRBV9	TRBJ2-2	ASSPSSGGDTGELF
TRBV6-6	TRBJ2-7	ASSQGLGEQY
TRBV4-2	TRBJ2-7	ASSQGQTYEQY
TRBV2	TRBJ2-1	ASTWTGSSYNEQF
TRBV7-9	TRBJ1-2	ASSLTGDRLYGYT
TRBV10-2	TRBJ2-2	AAVGTGGHGELF
TRBV28	TRBJ2-2	ASSRQGYTGELF
TRBV7-6	TRBJ1-1	ASSLGSEGAF
TRBV19	TRBJ2-7	ASSSFGQRFEQY
TRBV7-6	TRBJ2-1	ASSLLRQGANWQF
TRBV19	TRBJ2-3	ASSLQGFGIDTQY
TRBV4-3	TRBJ2-7	ASSQEFRGAYEQY
TRBV6-6	TRBJ2-7	ASSRTVNTGQY
TRBV4-2	TRBJ2-3	ASSPPSGGSTDTQY
TRBV7-6	TRBJ1-1	ASSLVMENTEAF
TRBV11-2	TRBJ2-1	ASSGTGTRRVNEQF
TRBV29-1	TRBJ1-1	SVPVDPGGGTEAF
TRBV7-9	TRBJ2-3	ASSQPLGQGATDTQY
TRBV5-5	TRBJ1-5	ASSFGTGNQPQH
TRBV7-9	TRBJ2-2	ASSRLAGSGELF
TRBV5-1	TRBJ1-1	ASSLLPGNTEAF
TRBV5-1	TRBJ2-3	ASRGSGTDTQY
TRBV4-3	TRBJ2-3	ASSQVWGITDTQY
TRBV9	TRBJ2-2	ASSHTGELF
TRBV7-9	TRBJ2-7	ASSSTIYEQY
TRBV5-4	TRBJ1-2	ASSSAVQGAKGYT
TRBV5-1	TRBJ2-7	ASSSAVTGRIDEQY
TRBV4-1	TRBJ2-2	ASSQVTGELF
TRBV2	TRBJ2-3	ASRGGGPTDTQY
TRBV7-9	TRBJ2-7	ASSSEVNEQY
TRBV7-3	TRBJ2-1	ASSLNVGNEQF
TRBV2	TRBJ1-5	ASSDRDRGNQPQH